This is a list of T cell receptor beta chains from one sample in a study of shared clonotypes between healthy human individuals. The assay was immunoSEQ multiplex PCR, and TCRdb's table has in-frame clones only and misses some. The sample carries about 550,000 clones, about 95% recorded once. The sample taken for sequencing was naive CD8+ T cells sorted from blood. The origin of the receptors is a woman in her twenties or thirties in good health. CDR3s leave out the opening cysteine and the closing phenylalanine or tryptophan. The D gene is left open where the match is weak.

TRBV28	TRBD1	TRBJ2-5	14	ASSPVQGALQETQY
TRBV5-6	-	TRBJ2-5	11	ASSSTVGETQY
TRBV4-1	TRBD1	TRBJ2-7	12	ASSHPGGIYEQY
TRBV21-1	-	TRBJ1-4	16	ASSKGSPPPCPNEKLF
TRBV7-9	TRBD1	TRBJ2-1	14	ASSLPGQGGYNEQF
TRBV5-1	-	TRBJ2-1	11	ASSLGRGNEQF
TRBV25-1	TRBD1	TRBJ2-7	13	ASSDPGTVVYEQY
TRBV19	-	TRBJ1-5	13	ASSNRGQDYQPQH
TRBV29-1	-	TRBJ2-3	12	SVEDPEMADTQY
TRBV5-6	-	TRBJ2-1	13	ASSLNENPYNEQF
TRBV5-1	TRBD1	TRBJ2-7	12	ASSLGDRSYEQY
TRBV5-4	TRBD1	TRBJ2-7	10	ASSGDSYEQY
TRBV13	TRBD1	TRBJ2-7	12	ASSLRTGWGEQY
TRBV28	-	TRBJ2-3	13	ASSWGATSTDTQY
TRBV7-2	TRBD1	TRBJ1-1	13	ASSFIYRGNTEAF
TRBV9	TRBD1	TRBJ1-2	9	ASSRGRGYT
TRBV4-1	TRBD2	TRBJ2-3	14	ASTYQSGLGADTQY
TRBV13	-	TRBJ2-7	10	ASSRGPYEQY
TRBV5-1	TRBD2	TRBJ2-3	13	ASSFSGTSTDTQY
TRBV7-3	-	TRBJ2-7	13	ASSSSGRSGYEQY
TRBV9	-	TRBJ2-3	13	ASSVARDLPDTQY
TRBV5-6	-	TRBJ2-6	14	ASSDTGISGANVLT
TRBV4-2	TRBD1	TRBJ1-5	14	ASSQESGQDNQPQH
TRBV19	-	TRBJ2-7	11	ASRAINSYEQY
TRBV5-6	-	TRBJ1-1	12	ASSSGWGTAEAF
TRBV29-1	-	TRBJ1-4	10	SGWDLGEKLF
TRBV5-1	TRBD1	TRBJ2-5	13	ASTPEGQGTDSWY
TRBV9	-	TRBJ2-5	13	ASSVGWGEKETQY
TRBV28	-	TRBJ2-3	12	ASGGGVRTDTQY
TRBV28	-	-	10	ASSSPGYEQY
TRBV9	-	TRBJ2-1	11	ASSLNRVDEQF
TRBV4-1	TRBD2	TRBJ2-1	13	ASSIRLAGDYEQF
TRBV9	-	TRBJ2-7	13	ASSVESGYGYEQY
TRBV29-1	TRBD2	TRBJ2-1	11	SVRGLAGDEQF
TRBV6-5	-	TRBJ1-4	13	ASSYTAGANEKLF
TRBV2	-	TRBJ2-2	12	ASSVDRITGELF
TRBV7-9	-	TRBJ2-1	11	ASSSSSYNEQF
TRBV27	-	TRBJ2-1	12	ASSLWQGNHEQF
TRBV9	-	TRBJ1-4	13	ASSLWGSRGEKLF
TRBV25-1	-	TRBJ2-7	9	ASTVAYEQY
TRBV28	-	TRBJ1-3	13	ASSSGTEVYDTIY
TRBV28	-	TRBJ2-3	11	ASRGFNTDTQY
TRBV2	TRBD2	TRBJ2-2	13	ASSDVGGPPGELF
TRBV29-1	TRBD1	TRBJ2-7	11	SVGDRGSYEQY
TRBV4-1	-	TRBJ1-1	11	ASSQVREPEAF
TRBV10-3	TRBD1	TRBJ1-5	13	AISEAGGWTQPQH
TRBV11-2	-	TRBJ2-1	14	ASSLGPGTGYNEQF
TRBV28	-	TRBJ1-5	10	ASRPLGEPQH
TRBV6-5	-	TRBJ2-5	12	ASSYSIRKETQY
TRBV27	TRBD1	TRBJ2-7	13	ASGMDRGFSYEQY
TRBV6-1	-	-	9	ASSDAYEQY
TRBV7-2	TRBD2	TRBJ2-3	16	ASSPGTSGRVGTDTQY
TRBV9	TRBD1	TRBJ1-3	15	ASSVPRTGGDGNTIY
TRBV6-1	TRBD1	-	12	ASSPGQGDNEQY
TRBV28	-	TRBJ1-3	10	ASSSFKNTIY
TRBV28	-	TRBJ1-2	11	ASSLLVGDGYT
TRBV6-1	-	TRBJ2-1	15	ASSEDSRDDLSNEQF
TRBV28	TRBD1	TRBJ1-5	17	ASSFPWTGAQVSNQPQH
TRBV15	TRBD1	TRBJ1-4	15	ATSRDSPDRGPVKLF
TRBV4-1	-	TRBJ2-2	12	ASSQGFTAGELF